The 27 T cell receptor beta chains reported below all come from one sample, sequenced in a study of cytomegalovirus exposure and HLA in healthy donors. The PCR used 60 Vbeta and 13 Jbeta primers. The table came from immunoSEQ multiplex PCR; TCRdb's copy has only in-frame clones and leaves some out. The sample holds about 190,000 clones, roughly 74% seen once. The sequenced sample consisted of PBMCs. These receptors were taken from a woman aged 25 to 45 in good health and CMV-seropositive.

CDR3 nucleotide sequence: TGTGCCAGCAGCCAAAGGGGGGGGGAAGCTTTCTTT. It translates to CASSQRGGEAFF. The V gene is TRBV7-9, the J gene TRBJ1-1; D is perhaps TRBD1 (6 bases). Germline CDR1 is SEHNR and CDR2 is FQNEAQ (reference sequence). This CDR3 has 12 residues. Trimming stripped 5 bases from V and 8 bases from J, with 12 bases between.

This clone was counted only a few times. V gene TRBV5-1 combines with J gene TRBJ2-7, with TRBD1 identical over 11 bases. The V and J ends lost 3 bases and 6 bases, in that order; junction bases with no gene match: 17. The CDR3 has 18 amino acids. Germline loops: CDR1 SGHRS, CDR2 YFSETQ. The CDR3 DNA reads TGCGCCAGCAGCTATTTAATAGGAGGGACAGGGGGTGTGGGCGAGCAGTACTTC. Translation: CASSYLIGGTGGVGEQYF.

The CDR3 reads CASSSGLADYGEQFF. CDR3 nucleotides: TGTGCCAGCAGCTCGGGACTAGCCGATTATGGGGAGCAGTTCTTC. The chain links TRBV7-2 to TRBJ2-1; 9 positions agree with TRBD2. With V trimmed by 4 bases and J by 10 bases, 11 bases remained unmatched. Germline V gene data show CDR1 as SGHTA and CDR2 as FQGNSA. The CDR3 is made up of 15 amino acids.

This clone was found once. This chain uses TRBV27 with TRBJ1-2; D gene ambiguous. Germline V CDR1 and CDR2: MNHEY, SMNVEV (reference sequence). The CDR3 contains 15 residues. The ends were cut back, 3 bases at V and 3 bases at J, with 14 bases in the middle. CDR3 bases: TGTGCCAGCAGTTTGGCCATGGACTTTGACTATGGCTACACCTTC. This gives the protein CASSLAMDFDYGYTF.

As DNA, the CDR3 is TGTGCCAGCAGTTTGGCACCGTGGAGGACTGAAGCTTTCTTT. Protein product: CASSLAPWRTEAFF. V gene TRBV27 combines with J gene TRBJ1-1; no firm D call. Germline values: CDR1 MNHEY, CDR2 SMNVEV (reference sequence). This CDR3 spans 14 amino acids. V lost 3 bases and J lost 5, with 13 bases in between.

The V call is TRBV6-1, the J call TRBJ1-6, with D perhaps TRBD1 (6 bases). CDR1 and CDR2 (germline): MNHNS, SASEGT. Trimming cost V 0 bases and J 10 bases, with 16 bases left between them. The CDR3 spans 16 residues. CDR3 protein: CASSEAPGRGRSPLHF. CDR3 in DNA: TGTGCCAGCAGTGAAGCGCCTGGCAGGGGCCGATCACCCCTCCACTTT.

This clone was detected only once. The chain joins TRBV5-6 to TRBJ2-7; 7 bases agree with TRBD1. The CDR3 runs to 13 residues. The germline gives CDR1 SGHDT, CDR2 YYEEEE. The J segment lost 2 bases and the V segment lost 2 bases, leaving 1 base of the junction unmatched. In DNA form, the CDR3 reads TGTGCCAGCAGCTTTGACAGGGCCTACGAGCAGTACTTC. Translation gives CASSFDRAYEQYF.

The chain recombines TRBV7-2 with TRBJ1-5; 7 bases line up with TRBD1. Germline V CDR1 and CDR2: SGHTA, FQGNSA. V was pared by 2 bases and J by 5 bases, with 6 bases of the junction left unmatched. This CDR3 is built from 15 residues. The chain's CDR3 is CASSLNPGTDQPQHF. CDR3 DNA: TGTGCCAGCAGCTTAAATCCCGGGACAGATCAGCCCCAGCATTTT.

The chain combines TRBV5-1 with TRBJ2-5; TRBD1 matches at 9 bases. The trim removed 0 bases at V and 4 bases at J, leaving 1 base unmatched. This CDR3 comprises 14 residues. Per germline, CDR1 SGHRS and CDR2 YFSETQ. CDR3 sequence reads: CASSLATGGETQYF. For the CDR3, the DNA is TGCGCCAGCAGCTTGGCGACAGGGGGAGAGACCCAGTACTTC. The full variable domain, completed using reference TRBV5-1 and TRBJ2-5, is KAGVTQTPRYLIKTRGQQVTLSCSPISGHRSVSWYQQTPGQGLQFLFEYFSETQRNKGNFPGRFSGRQFSNSRSEMNVSTLELGDSALYLCASSLATGGETQYFGPGTRLLVL.

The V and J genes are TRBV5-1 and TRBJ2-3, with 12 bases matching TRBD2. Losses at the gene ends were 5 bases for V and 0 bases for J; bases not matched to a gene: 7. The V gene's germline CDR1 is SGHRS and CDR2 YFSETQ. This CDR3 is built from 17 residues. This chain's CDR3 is CASRVTSGGSSTDTQYF. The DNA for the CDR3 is TGCGCCAGCAGGGTTACTAGCGGGGGGTCTAGCACAGATACGCAGTATTTT.

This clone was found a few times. The CDR3 nucleotides are TGCGCCAGCAGGCCCGAGGTTAGAAAAAGGGGGAACACTGAAGCTTTCTTT. Its translation is CASRPEVRKRGNTEAFF. The chain uses TRBV4-1 and TRBJ1-1; maybe TRBD1 (5 bases). V gave up 6 bases and J gave up 1 base, with 21 bases separating them. This CDR3 has 17 residues. CDR1 and CDR2 (germline): MGHRA, YSYEKL.

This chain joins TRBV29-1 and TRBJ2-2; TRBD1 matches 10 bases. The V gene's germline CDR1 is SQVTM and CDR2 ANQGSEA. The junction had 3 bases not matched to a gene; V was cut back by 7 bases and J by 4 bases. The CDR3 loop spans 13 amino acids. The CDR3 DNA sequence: TGCAGCGGGACAGGGGGAAGCACCGGGGAGCTGTTTTTT. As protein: CSGTGGSTGELFF.

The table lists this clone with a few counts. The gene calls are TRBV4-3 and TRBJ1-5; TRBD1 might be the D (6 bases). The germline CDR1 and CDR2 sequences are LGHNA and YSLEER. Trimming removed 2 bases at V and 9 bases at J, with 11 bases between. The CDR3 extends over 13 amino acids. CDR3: CASSQSQGRPQHF. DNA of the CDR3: TGCGCCAGCAGCCAAAGCCAGGGGAGGCCCCAGCATTTT.

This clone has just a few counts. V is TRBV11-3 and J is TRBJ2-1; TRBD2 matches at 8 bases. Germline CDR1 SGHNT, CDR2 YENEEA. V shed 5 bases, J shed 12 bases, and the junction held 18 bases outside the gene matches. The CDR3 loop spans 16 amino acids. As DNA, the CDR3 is TGTGCCAGCAGCGAGCTAGCGGGCCCAATCTCCCAGGTGCAGTTCTTC. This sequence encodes CASSELAGPISQVQFF. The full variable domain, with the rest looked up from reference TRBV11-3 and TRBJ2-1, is EAGVVQSPRYKIIEKKQPVAFWCNPISGHNTLYWYLQNLGQGPELLIRYENEEAVDDSQLPKDRFSAERLKGVDSTLKIQPAELGDSAVYLCASSELAGPISQVQFFGPGTRLTVL.

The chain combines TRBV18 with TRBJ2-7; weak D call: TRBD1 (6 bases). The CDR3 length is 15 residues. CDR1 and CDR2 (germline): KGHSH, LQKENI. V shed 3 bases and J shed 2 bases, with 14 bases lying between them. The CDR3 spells CASSPSGHGAYEQYF. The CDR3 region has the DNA TGTGCCAGCTCACCGTCGGGACACGGAGCCTACGAGCAGTACTTC.

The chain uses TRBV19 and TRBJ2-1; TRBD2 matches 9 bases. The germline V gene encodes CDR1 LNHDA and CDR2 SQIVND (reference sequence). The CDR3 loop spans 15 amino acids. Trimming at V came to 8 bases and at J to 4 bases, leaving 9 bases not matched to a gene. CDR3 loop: CASLSQTSGYNEQFF. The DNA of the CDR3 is TGTGCCAGTCTTAGTCAGACTAGCGGTTACAATGAGCAGTTCTTC. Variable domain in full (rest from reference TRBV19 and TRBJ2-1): DGGITQSPKYLFRKEGQNVTLSCEQNLNHDAMYWYRQDPGQGLRLIYYSQIVNDFQKGDIAEGYSVSREKKESFPLTVTSAQKNPTAFYLCASLSQTSGYNEQFFGPGTRLTVL.

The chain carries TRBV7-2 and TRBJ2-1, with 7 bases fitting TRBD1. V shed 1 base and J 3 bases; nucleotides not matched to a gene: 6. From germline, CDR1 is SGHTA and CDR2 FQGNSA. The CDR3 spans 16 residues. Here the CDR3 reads CASSLVGTANYNEQFF. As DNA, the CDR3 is TGTGCCAGCAGCTTAGTTGGGACAGCCAACTACAATGAGCAGTTCTTC.

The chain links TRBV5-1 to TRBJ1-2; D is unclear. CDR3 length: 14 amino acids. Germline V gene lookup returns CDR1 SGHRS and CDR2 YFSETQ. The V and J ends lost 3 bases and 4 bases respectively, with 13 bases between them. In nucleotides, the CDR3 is TGCGCCAGCAGCTCAGAAGAGGAGCGCTATGGCTACACCTTC. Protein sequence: CASSSEEERYGYTF.

The CDR3 region is CASSFGRGRGYGYTF. CDR3 nucleotides: TGTGCCAGCAGCTTCGGAAGGGGTCGAGGCTATGGCTACACCTTC. The rearrangement joins TRBV5-6 to TRBJ1-2; perhaps TRBD1 as D (5 bases). The germline CDR1 and CDR2 sequences are SGHDT and YYEEEE. The V and J ends lost 2 bases and 4 bases respectively, with 15 bases between them. This CDR3 is built from 15 residues.

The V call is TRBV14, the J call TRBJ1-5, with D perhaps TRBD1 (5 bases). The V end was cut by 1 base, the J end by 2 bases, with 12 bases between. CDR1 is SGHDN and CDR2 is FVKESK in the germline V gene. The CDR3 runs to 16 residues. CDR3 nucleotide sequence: TGTGCCAGCAGCCAAGGTCTGCCAGGGCGCAATCAGCCCCAGCATTTT. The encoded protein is CASSQGLPGRNQPQHF.

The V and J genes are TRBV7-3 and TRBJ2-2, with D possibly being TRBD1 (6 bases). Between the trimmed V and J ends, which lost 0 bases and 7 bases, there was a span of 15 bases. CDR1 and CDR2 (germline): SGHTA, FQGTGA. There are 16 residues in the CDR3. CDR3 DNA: TGTGCCAGCAGCTTAACGGGGGCCGGACGCGGCGGGGAGCTGTTTTTT. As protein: CASSLTGAGRGGELFF.

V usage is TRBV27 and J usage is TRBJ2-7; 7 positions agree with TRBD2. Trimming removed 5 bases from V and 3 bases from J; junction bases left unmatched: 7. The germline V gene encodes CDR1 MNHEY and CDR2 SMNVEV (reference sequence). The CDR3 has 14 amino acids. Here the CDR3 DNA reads TGTGCCAGCAGTGGGCGGGGGAACGGCTACGAGCAGTACTTC. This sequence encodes CASSGRGNGYEQYF.

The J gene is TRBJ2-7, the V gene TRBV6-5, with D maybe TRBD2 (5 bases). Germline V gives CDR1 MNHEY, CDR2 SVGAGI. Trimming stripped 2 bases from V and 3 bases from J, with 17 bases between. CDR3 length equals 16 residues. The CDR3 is CASSYPILGGYYEQYF. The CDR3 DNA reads TGTGCCAGCAGTTACCCCATACTCGGAGGATACTACGAGCAGTACTTC.

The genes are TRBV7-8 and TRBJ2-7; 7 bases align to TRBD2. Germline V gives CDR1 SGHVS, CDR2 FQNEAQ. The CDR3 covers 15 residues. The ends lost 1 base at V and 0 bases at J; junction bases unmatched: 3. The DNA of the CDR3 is TGTGCCAGCAGCTTAGAAACGGGGGGCTCCTACGAGCAGTACTTC. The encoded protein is CASSLETGGSYEQYF.

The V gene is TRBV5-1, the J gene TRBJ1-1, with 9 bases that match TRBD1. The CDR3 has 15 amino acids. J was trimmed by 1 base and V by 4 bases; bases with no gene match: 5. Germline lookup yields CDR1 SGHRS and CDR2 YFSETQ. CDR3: CASSKTGQGNTEAFF. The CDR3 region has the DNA TGCGCCAGCAGCAAAACGGGACAGGGGAACACTGAAGCTTTCTTT.

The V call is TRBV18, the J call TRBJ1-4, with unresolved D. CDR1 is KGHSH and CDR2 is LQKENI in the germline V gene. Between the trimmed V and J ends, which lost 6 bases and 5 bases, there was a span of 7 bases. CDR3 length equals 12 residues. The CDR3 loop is CASSQSNEKLFF. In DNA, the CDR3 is TGTGCCAGCTCCCAGTCGAATGAAAAACTGTTTTTT.

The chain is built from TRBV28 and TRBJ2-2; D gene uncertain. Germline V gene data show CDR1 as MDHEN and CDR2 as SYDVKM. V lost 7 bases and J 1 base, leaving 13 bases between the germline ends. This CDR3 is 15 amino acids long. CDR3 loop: CASIHERLNTGELFF. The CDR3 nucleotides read TGTGCCAGCATTCACGAAAGACTGAACACCGGGGAGCTGTTTTTT.